The present TCR beta chain was sequenced within a study of regulatory T cells in long-lasting Graves disease (dated by TCRdb to the early 2020s). Background on the whole study: In the newly diagnosed Graves' disease group, patients had been taking antithyroid drugs for less than 3 months. Peripheral blood TCR sequencing and RNA sequencing compared persistent Graves' disease patients with newly diagnosed Graves' disease patients. The study was registered as a clinical trial and conducted in China. A total of about 33 samples were covered by TCR sequencing, comprising around 13 persistent and approximately 20 newly diagnosed Graves' disease patients. What the study reported, not specific to this receptor: Sequencing and analysis were restricted to the TCR beta chain. Persistent Graves' disease patients showed lower TCR Shannon entropy and fewer highly expanded clones than newly diagnosed patients, suggesting clonal expansion. TRBV28, TRBJ1-2 and TRBJ2-5 were preferentially used in persistent disease, while TRBV20-1 and TRBJ2-1 were favored in newly diagnosed disease. Persistent patients shared more public clonotypes among themselves (over 2,500) than newly diagnosed patients did (over 900). Only peripheral blood was studied, because thyroid tissue, the primary lesion, was inaccessible. The small sample size was acknowledged by the authors as a limitation that may reduce accuracy.

Taken from cysteine to phenylalanine, the CDR3 has 13 residues. Only the CDR3 portion is preserved as DNA: 39 bases, with reading frame beginning at the first base. Germline trimming: 5 bases from V, 6 bases from J; junction bases outside gene matches: 4. The germline V gene gives CDR1 as SGHNT and CDR2 as YENEEA. This clonotype was observed many times. The antigen it recognizes is unknown. Per-base qualities were not stored, and no clone one base away is much larger. Per the publication, the time point label means: newly diagnosed GD, antithyroid drugs for less than 3 months. For both TCR sequencing and RNA sequencing, RNA was extracted from PBMCs in TRIzol. The diagnosis of Graves' disease followed American Thyroid Association guidelines. Patients were recruited from an endocrinology department in Xi'an, China. Each patient gave 7 to 9.5 milliliters of peripheral blood, collected in an EDTA anticoagulant tube. Ficoll Paque Plus density gradient separation was used to isolate PBMCs, and no further T cell sorting was done. RNA quality was checked with an Agilent 2100 Bioanalyzer and agarose gel, and concentration with a NanoDrop 2000.

Libraries were prepared through multiplex PCR. Sequencing used an Illumina HiSeq 4000. iRepertoire HTBI primers and Arm-PCR amplification of CDR3 regions were used to construct TCR beta libraries. PCR products were gel purified before sequencing. Turning to the authors' computational methods: A total of 62 TRBV and approximately 15 TRBJ segments were identified across samples and were used for gene usage analysis of CDR3 amino acid clonotypes. COPE and FqMerger were used to merge filtered high-quality paired reads into contigs. BLAST was used to align contigs to the IMGT TRBV, TRBD and TRBJ reference genes, and CDR3 was defined following IMGT. Any clonotype with a frequency above 0.1% was classified as a highly expanded clone. Shannon entropy was used to measure repertoire diversity, and the Gini coefficient was used to measure V-J evenness. A clonotype was considered public if more than one individual shared it. The public reads were reprocessed in TCRdb via fastp at Q25 and MiXCR, keeping in-frame beta chains. Rows merge per CDR3 protein into single entries with the most common DNA and genes. TCRdb's processing, not the authors' own work, is the source of the V and J calls. Across this sample there are under 450,000 distinct CDR3 sequences, with over 9.5% seen only once. Around 18% of the sample belongs to the ten largest clones.

The data also belong to a second study, concerning T cells in Graves' hyperthyroidism and ophthalmopathy. That second publication adds: Graves' hyperthyroidism was defined as stable when no progression to ophthalmopathy occurred over 18 months of follow-up. The hyperthyroidism patients were between 18 and 65 years old and newly diagnosed, with a disease duration of less than 2 months. Patients with uncontrolled infections, other autoimmune diseases, pregnancy or lactation were excluded. Diagnoses relied on clinical symptoms, serum thyroxine and TRAb, thyroid ultrasound and orbital computed tomography. The first round of RT-PCR for the TCR CDR3 was performed with the HTBI primer set and the Qiagen OneStep RT-PCR kit. Most expanded thyroid clonotypes (frequency above 0.001) were also detected in blood, suggesting blood repertoires may reflect thyroid immune responses. Ophthalmopathy was separated from stable hyperthyroidism by a 13 V-J signature model, with just over 85% sensitivity and about 81% specificity obtained in cross-validation and 80%/75% obtained in testing. In validation, the model predicted progression to ophthalmopathy with 55% to 71% sensitivity and 72.22% specificity, a median of approximately 6.5 months before onset. A discovery cohort of about a hundred patients, about 40 with Graves' ophthalmopathy and 55 to 60 with stable Graves' hyperthyroidism, was used to find distinguishing TCR V-J signatures. Prospective prediction of ophthalmopathy was tested in an independent validation cohort of approximately 19 hyperthyroidism patients and 17 patients who later progressed to ophthalmopathy. For training and testing, the roughly 93 patients in the discovery cohort were randomly divided in a 7:3 ratio. In over five Graves' hyperthyroidism patients, the study also compared T-cell repertoires from thyroid tissue with T-cell repertoires from blood. After blood sampling, hyperthyroidism patients were treated with methimazole at a starting dose of 30 mg daily, and ophthalmopathy patients were treated with high-dose intravenous methylprednisolone. A second multiplex PCR round built the libraries, followed by size selection and purification. Libraries were sequenced paired-end with 100 bp reads on an Illumina HiSeq2000. Raw data were processed with SOAPnuke, discarding reads with adapters, uncalled bases, mean Phred below 15, or no exact constant-primer or identifier match. COPE v1.2.5 was used to merge the high-quality paired reads, and each unique nucleotide sequence was defined as a clonotype. MiTCR v1.1 was used to align the clonotypes against IMGT TRBV, TRBD and TRBJ reference segments. Analysis was restricted to V-J combinations with a frequency above 0.0001, which covered roughly 99% of repertoires. A TCS score was defined as the ratio of F50 (clonal expansion) to E x V (chaos), with BLOSUM62-based TCRdist applied between CDR3 peptides within each V-J. Welch's t-statistics and random forest reduced 500 to 650 V-J features to 10 to 15, which were used in a naive Bayes classifier (R e1071). No statistical method was used to fix the sample size in advance, and group allocation was not hidden from the investigators. According to the paper, TCR Vbeta CDR3 sequencing was carried out on some 130 peripheral blood samples, which came from some 41 ophthalmopathy, 70 to 80 hyperthyroidism and about 17 progressor patients.

Sequenced material: peripheral blood mononuclear cells (PBMCs), taken at new diagnosis, from a patient treated with antithyroid drugs. The TCR comes from a young woman with Graves disease. Donor details come from another sample of the same person, matched by shared clones. This receptor chain uses TRBV11-3 and TRBJ2-5; the central 9 bases match TRBD2. CDR3 loop: CASSRGTSKTQYF. The nucleotide sequence is given as TGTGCCAGCAGCCGGGGGACTAGCAAGACCCAGTACTTC.